This T cell receptor (beta chain) was sequenced in a study of T-cell reconstitution after alpha-beta-depleted transplantation in children. In its sample, this clonotype was seen many times. Its cognate antigen is unknown. The CDR3 sequence is 16 residues long. It was with unique molecular identifiers that the TCRbeta library was prepared. TCRdb used MiXCR to reprocess the PCR reads, holding one entry per CDR3 protein. The sample comprises 450,000 to 600,000 distinct CDR3 sequences, roughly a tenth of which are singletons, and 2% to 2.5% rests with the top ten. Study-level findings and limits: Most T-cell counts and diversity one year after the transplant came from T cells that were newly produced.

V gene TRBV21-1 combines with J gene TRBJ1-1; the listed D gene, TRBD1, was not tested against the DNA. TRBV21-1 is flagged as a pseudogene. The receptor was isolated from a child younger than 10 with inherited bone marrow failure, due to receive a stem cell transplant. The source was PBMCs, collected before TCRalphabeta/CD19-depleted stem cell transplant. The CDR3 is CASSKEHRDVNTEAFF. CDR3 sequence (DNA): TGTGCCAGCAGCAAAGAGCACAGGGATGTGAACACTGAAGCTTTCTTT.